The rows below give T cell receptor beta chains drawn from one sample of a study of control samples from healthy donors and cancer patients. Only in-frame clones appear in the TCRdb table, and some are missing; sequencing was by immunoSEQ multiplex PCR. The table has 150,000 to 200,000 clones, 91% seen once; the top ten hold around 1.5%. The sequencing input was blood. Receptor source: a woman aged 30 to 39 in good health. Each CDR3 is given with its conserved first and last residue. A D gene is named only where the DNA matches it firmly. Part of the rows lack a size; the others show once, few, many or a class for expanded clones.

D	V	length	J	size	DNA	CDR3
TRBD1	TRBV27	14	TRBJ1-5	NA	TGTGCCAGCAGTTCGGGACAGTTCAATCAGCCCCAGCATTTT	CASSSGQFNQPQHF
NA	TRBV12-3/TRBV12-4	11	TRBJ2-1	NA	TGTGCCAGCAGTTTCTACAATGAGCAGTTCTTC	CASSFYNEQFF
NA	TRBV30	13	TRBJ1-3	few	TGTGCCTGGAAACGGGGTGCTGGAAACACCATATATTTT	CAWKRGAGNTIYF
TRBD1	TRBV7-6	15	TRBJ1-2	NA	TGTGCCAGCAGCTTAGGAGGGACAGGGGGCTATGGCTACACCTTC	CASSLGGTGGYGYTF
NA	TRBV7-2	11	TRBJ2-7	NA	TGTGCCAGCAGTGACCGCTACGAGCAGTACTTC	CASSDRYEQYF
NA	TRBV11-2	12	TRBJ1-2	NA	TGTGCCAGCAGCTCGCAGGGCTATGGCTACACCTTC	CASSSQGYGYTF
TRBD2	TRBV11-2	17	TRBJ2-7	NA	TGTGCCAGCACCTACGGGGGTAGCGGGAGAGGAACCTACGAGCAGTACTTC	CASTYGGSGRGTYEQYF
TRBD2	TRBV9	17	TRBJ2-3	NA	TGTGCCAGCAGCGTAGGGGGACTAGCGGGAGGGCGAGATACGCAGTATTTT	CASSVGGLAGGRDTQYF
NA	TRBV6-6	15	TRBJ1-3	NA	TGTGCCAGCAGTTACTCAGCGGGTAATGGAAACACCATATATTTT	CASSYSAGNGNTIYF
NA	TRBV4-3	13	TRBJ2-4	NA	TGCGCCAGCAGCCAACAGCACAAAAACATTCAGTACTTC	CASSQQHKNIQYF
TRBD1	TRBV4-2	16	TRBJ1-6	NA	TGTGCCAGCAGCCAAGATCGGGACAGGGGGAATTCACCCCTCCACTTT	CASSQDRDRGNSPLHF
NA	TRBV7-3	14	TRBJ2-3	NA	TGTGCCAGCAGCTTATATTCCGGGGCAGATACGCAGTATTTT	CASSLYSGADTQYF
NA	TRBV18	14	TRBJ2-7	NA	TGTGCCAGCTCAGAACTTATCGGAACCTACGAGCAGTACTTC	CASSELIGTYEQYF
TRBD1	TRBV9	14	TRBJ1-2	once	TGTGCCAGCAGCGTAGGAGACAGGGGCGGTGGCTACACCTTC	CASSVGDRGGGYTF
NA	TRBV15	14	TRBJ1-2	once	TGTGCCACCAGCAGAGGAGATGGGAACTATGGCTACACCTTC	CATSRGDGNYGYTF
NA	TRBV7-9	13	TRBJ2-3	NA	TGTGCCAGCAGCCCCAGGGGTCCAGATACGCAGTATTTT	CASSPRGPDTQYF
NA	TRBV3-1/TRBV3-2	13	TRBJ2-1	NA	TGTGCCAGCAGCCAAGGGCTAGCGAATGAGCAGTTCTTC	CASSQGLANEQFF
NA	TRBV19	13	TRBJ2-7	NA	TGTGCCAGTAGTCGTGACATCTCCTACGAGCAGTACTTC	CASSRDISYEQYF
TRBD1	TRBV7-6	15	TRBJ1-2	NA	TGTGCCAGCAGCTTTACCCCTGACAGGGGGTCTGGCTACACCTTC	CASSFTPDRGSGYTF
NA	TRBV5-6	12	TRBJ1-1	few	TGTGCCAGCAGCTACCGGACGGTTGAAGCTTTCTTT	CASSYRTVEAFF
NA	TRBV27	13	TRBJ2-7	NA	TGTGCCAGCAGTCCCAGGGGGGCCTACGAGCAGTACTTC	CASSPRGAYEQYF
NA	TRBV19	16	TRBJ2-4	NA	TGTGCCAGTAGTATTCCCGGATTACTAGCCAAAAACATTCAGTACTTC	CASSIPGLLAKNIQYF
NA	TRBV6-4	15	TRBJ1-6	NA	TGTGCCAGCAGTGAAGGGAGCTCCTATAATTCACCCCTCCACTTT	CASSEGSSYNSPLHF
TRBD1	TRBV6-6	14	TRBJ1-3	NA	TGTGCCAGCAGTAAACCGGGACAGGGAAACACCATATATTTT	CASSKPGQGNTIYF
TRBD2	TRBV2	14	TRBJ2-7	NA	TGTGCCAGCAGCCCCGGGACTAGGGTTTACGAGCAGTACTTC	CASSPGTRVYEQYF
TRBD1	TRBV24-1	16	TRBJ2-3	NA	TGTGCCACCAGTGACACCCACGGGACAGGGGGAGATACGCAGTATTTT	CATSDTHGTGGDTQYF
TRBD1	TRBV29-1	14	TRBJ1-5	once	TGCAGCGTTGAGGCCAGGGGGAAAAATCAGCCCCAGCATTTT	CSVEARGKNQPQHF
TRBD1	TRBV11-2	16	TRBJ1-1	NA	TGTGCCAGCAGTTGGCCGACAGGGGCTGGGAACACTGAAGCTTTCTTT	CASSWPTGAGNTEAFF
TRBD1	TRBV5-1	14	TRBJ2-5	NA	TGCGCCAGCAGCGACCCGACAGGGGGGGAGACCCAGTACTTC	CASSDPTGGETQYF
NA	TRBV18	13	TRBJ1-5	NA	TGTGCCAGCTCACCAGACCGAAATCAGCCCCAGCATTTT	CASSPDRNQPQHF
NA	TRBV4-2	12	TRBJ1-3	NA	TGTGCCAGCAGCCAAGATGGAAACACCATATATTTT	CASSQDGNTIYF
NA	TRBV27	13	TRBJ2-1	NA	TGTGCCAGCTCGAGAGTACTCTACAATGAGCAGTTCTTC	CASSRVLYNEQFF
NA	TRBV3-1/TRBV3-2	14	TRBJ1-4	few	TGTGCCAGCAGCCAAGTAACTTTTAATGAAAAACTGTTTTTT	CASSQVTFNEKLFF
TRBD2	TRBV7-9	15	TRBJ2-1	NA	TGTGCCAGCAGCTTACTAGCGGGGGGCCTCAATGAGCAGTTCTTC	CASSLLAGGLNEQFF
TRBD1	TRBV3-1/TRBV3-2	16	TRBJ2-7	NA	TGTGCCAGCAGCCTAGTCCGGGACAGGGGGTCCTACGAGCAGTACTTC	CASSLVRDRGSYEQYF
NA	TRBV10-1	12	TRBJ2-1	NA	TGCGCCAGCAGTGTTCGGGACAATGAGCAGTTCTTC	CASSVRDNEQFF
NA	TRBV6-1	15	TRBJ1-5	NA	TGTGCCAGCAGTGAAGTGACAGGTAGCAATCAGCCCCAGCATTTT	CASSEVTGSNQPQHF
NA	TRBV28	15	TRBJ2-1	NA	TGTGCCAGCAGTCCCGGGACACCCGCCTACAATGAGCAGTTCTTC	CASSPGTPAYNEQFF
NA	TRBV9	14	TRBJ1-2	NA	TGTGCCAGCAGCGTAGCGGGGTCGGGCTATGGCTACACCTTC	CASSVAGSGYGYTF
TRBD1	TRBV24-1	15	TRBJ2-1	NA	TGTGCCACCAGTGATCACGGACAGGGGTCCAATGAGCAGTTCTTC	CATSDHGQGSNEQFF
NA	TRBV28	16	TRBJ1-6	NA	TGTGCCAGCAGTTCCCCCCGGGCATCCTATAATTCACCCCTCCACTTT	CASSSPRASYNSPLHF
NA	TRBV21-1	14	TRBJ2-1	once	TGTGCCAGCAGCATCCGGGACGGGTACAATGAGCAGTTCTTC	CASSIRDGYNEQFF
NA	TRBV20-1	11	TRBJ1-4	NA	TGCAGTGCTAGGAAGGTTGAAAAACTGTTTTTT	CSARKVEKLFF
NA	TRBV25-1	11	TRBJ2-1	few	TGTGCCAGCAGTGGGGAGGATGAGCAGTTCTTC	CASSGEDEQFF
NA	TRBV6-5	14	TRBJ1-3	NA	TGTGCCAGCAGACCACAGAGCTCTGGAAACACCATATATTTT	CASRPQSSGNTIYF
NA	TRBV28	13	TRBJ1-2	NA	TGTGCCAGCAGTTTACGCAGGAGCTATGGCTACACCTTC	CASSLRRSYGYTF
NA	TRBV5-1	16	TRBJ1-3	once	TGCGCCAGCAGTCTTATGGACGCAAGCTCTGGAAACACCATATATTTT	CASSLMDASSGNTIYF
TRBD2	TRBV19	13	TRBJ2-5	NA	TGTGCCAGTAATCCAGCGGGGGCAGAGACCCAGTACTTC	CASNPAGAETQYF
TRBD2	TRBV9	14	TRBJ2-1	NA	TGTGCCAGCAGCCCGGGACTAGCGGTCAATGAGCAGTTCTTC	CASSPGLAVNEQFF